A single sample gave rise to the 5 T cell receptor beta chains below, sequenced in a study of identical twins. Via MiXCR, TCRdb re-called the 5' RACE reads, giving one row per CDR3 protein. In the table there are hundreds of thousands of distinct CDR3 sequences, 6.1% of which are singletons. The specimen sequenced was naive T cells sorted from blood. Every receptor here comes from a young man in good health.

This clonotype was detected ten times or more. The chain recombines TRBV7-8 with TRBJ2-7, with a tentative D call TRBD1 (6 bases). Germline values: CDR1 SGHVS, CDR2 FQNEAQ. CDR3 length equals 14 residues. V was trimmed by 5 bases and J by 3 bases, leaving 14 bases between them. This CDR3 is CASSTRQERYEQYF. The CDR3 nucleotides read TGTGCCAGCAGCACAAGACAGGAGCGCTACGAGCAGTACTTC.

This clonotype occurred a few times. The CDR3 here is CSVSGSAVETQYF. In DNA form, the CDR3 reads TGCAGCGTTTCCGGGAGCGCCGTAGAGACCCAGTACTTC. The chain employs TRBV29-1 and TRBJ2-5; possibly TRBD2 for D (6 bases). Germline loops: CDR1 SQVTM, CDR2 ANQGSEA. The CDR3 runs 13 residues. V lost 5 bases and J 4 bases, leaving 14 bases between the germline ends.

This clonotype was seen many times. The gene calls are TRBV29-1 and TRBJ2-1, with 9 bases fitting TRBD2. Germline loops: CDR1 SQVTM, CDR2 ANQGSEA. The CDR3 has 14 residues. V lost 7 bases to trimming and J lost 2 bases; unmatched junction nucleotides: 6. CDR3 protein: CSGATSGTYNEQFF. DNA for the CDR3: TGCAGCGGGGCGACTAGCGGAACCTACAATGAGCAGTTCTTC.

This chain joins TRBV28 and TRBJ1-1; 7 bases are shared with TRBD1. The CDR3 has 15 amino acids. Trimming cost V 6 bases and J 1 base; bases outside gene matches: 8. Germline values: CDR1 MDHEN, CDR2 SYDVKM. The CDR3 protein is CASRSTGTENTEAFF. For the CDR3, the DNA is TGTGCCAGCAGATCTACCGGGACAGAGAACACTGAAGCTTTCTTT.

This clonotype was counted ten times or more. The chain employs TRBV6-1 and TRBJ2-7; TRBD2 matches 11 bases. The germline V gene encodes CDR1 MNHNS and CDR2 SASEGT. Trimming took 5 bases from V and 7 from J; bases not matched to a gene: 7. The length of the CDR3 is 14 residues. This chain's CDR3 is CASSPLAGVVEQYF. CDR3 DNA sequence: TGTGCCAGCAGTCCACTAGCGGGAGTAGTGGAGCAGTACTTC.